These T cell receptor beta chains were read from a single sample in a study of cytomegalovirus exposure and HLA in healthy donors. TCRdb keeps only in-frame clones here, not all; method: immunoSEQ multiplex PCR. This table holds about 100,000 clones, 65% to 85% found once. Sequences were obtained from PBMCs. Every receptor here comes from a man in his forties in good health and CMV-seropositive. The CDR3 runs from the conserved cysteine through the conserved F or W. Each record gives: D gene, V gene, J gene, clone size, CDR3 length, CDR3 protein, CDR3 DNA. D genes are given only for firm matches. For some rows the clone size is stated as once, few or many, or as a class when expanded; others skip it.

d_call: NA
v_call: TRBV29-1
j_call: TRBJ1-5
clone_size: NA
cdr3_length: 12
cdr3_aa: CSVTQGNQPQHF
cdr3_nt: TGCAGCGTCACTCAGGGGAATCAGCCCCAGCATTTT

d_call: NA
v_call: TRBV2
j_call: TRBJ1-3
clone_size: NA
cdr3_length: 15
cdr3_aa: CASSAQGPSGNTIYF
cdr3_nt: TGTGCCAGCAGTGCCCAGGGGCCCTCTGGAAACACCATATATTTT

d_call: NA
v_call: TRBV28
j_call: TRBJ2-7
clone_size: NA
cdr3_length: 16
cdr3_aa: CASSFSSGRPHYEQYF
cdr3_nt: TGTGCCAGCAGTTTCTCGAGTGGGAGACCTCACTACGAGCAGTACTTC

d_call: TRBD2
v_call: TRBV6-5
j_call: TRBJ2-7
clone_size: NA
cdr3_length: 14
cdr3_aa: CASSYPGGRDEQYF
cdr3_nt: TGTGCCAGCAGTTACCCGGGGGGAAGGGACGAGCAGTACTTC

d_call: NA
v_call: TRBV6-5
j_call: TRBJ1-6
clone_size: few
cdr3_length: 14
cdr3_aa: CASSLRGVNSPLHF
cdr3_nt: TGTGCCAGCAGTCTTAGAGGTGTTAATTCACCCCTCCACTTT

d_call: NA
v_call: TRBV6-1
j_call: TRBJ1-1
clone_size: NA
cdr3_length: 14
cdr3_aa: CASSEIRAATEAFF
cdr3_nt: TGTGCCAGCAGTGAAATCAGGGCGGCAACTGAAGCTTTCTTT

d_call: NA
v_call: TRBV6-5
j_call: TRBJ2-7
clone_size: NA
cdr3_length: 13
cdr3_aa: CASSYADSYEQYF
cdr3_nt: TGTGCCAGCAGTTACGCGGACTCCTACGAGCAGTACTTC

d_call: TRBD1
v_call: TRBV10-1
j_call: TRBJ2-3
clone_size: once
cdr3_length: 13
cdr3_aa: CASRGQGTDTQYF
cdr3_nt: TGCGCCAGCAGGGGACAGGGAACAGATACGCAGTATTTT

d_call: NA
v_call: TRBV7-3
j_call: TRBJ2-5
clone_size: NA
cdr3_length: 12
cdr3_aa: CASSRTGETQYF
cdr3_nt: TGTGCCAGCAGCCGCACGGGTGAGACCCAGTACTTC

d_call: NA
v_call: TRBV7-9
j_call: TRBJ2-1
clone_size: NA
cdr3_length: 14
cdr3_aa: CASRDRSGDNEQFF
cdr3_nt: TGTGCCAGCAGGGACAGGTCGGGAGACAATGAGCAGTTCTTC

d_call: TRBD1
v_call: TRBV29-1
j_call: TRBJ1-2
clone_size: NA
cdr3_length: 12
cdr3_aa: CSAGDRLYGYTF
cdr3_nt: TGCAGCGCTGGGGACAGACTCTATGGCTACACCTTC

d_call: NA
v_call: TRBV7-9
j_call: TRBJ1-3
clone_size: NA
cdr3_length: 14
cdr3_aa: CASSLERTGNTIYF
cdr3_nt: TGTGCCAGCAGCTTAGAGAGGACAGGAAACACCATATATTTT

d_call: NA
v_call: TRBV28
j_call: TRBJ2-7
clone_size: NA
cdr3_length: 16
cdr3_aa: CASSLSRGGTLYEQYF
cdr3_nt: TGTGCCAGCAGTTTATCGAGGGGGGGGACCCTATACGAGCAGTACTTC

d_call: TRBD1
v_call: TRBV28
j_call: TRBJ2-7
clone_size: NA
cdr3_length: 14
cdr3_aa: CASLPGQGASEQYF
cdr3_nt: TGTGCCAGCCTCCCGGGACAGGGGGCGAGTGAGCAGTACTTC

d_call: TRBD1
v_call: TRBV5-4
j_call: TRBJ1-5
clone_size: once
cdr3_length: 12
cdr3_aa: CASSQQGKPQHF
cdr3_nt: TGTGCCAGCAGCCAACAGGGGAAACCCCAGCATTTT

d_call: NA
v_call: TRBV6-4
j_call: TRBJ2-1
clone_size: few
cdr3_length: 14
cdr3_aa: CASSLESSYNEQFF
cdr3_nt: TGTGCCAGCAGCCTAGAAAGCTCCTACAATGAGCAGTTCTTC

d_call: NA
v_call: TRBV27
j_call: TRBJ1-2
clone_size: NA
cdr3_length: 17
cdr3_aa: CASRTVYIGSTNYGYTF
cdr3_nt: TGTGCCAGCCGGACTGTTTATATCGGATCAACTAACTATGGCTACACCTTC

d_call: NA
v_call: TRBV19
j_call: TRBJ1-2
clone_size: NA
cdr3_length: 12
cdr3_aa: CASSAPGYGYTF
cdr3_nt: TGTGCCAGTAGTGCCCCGGGCTATGGCTACACCTTC

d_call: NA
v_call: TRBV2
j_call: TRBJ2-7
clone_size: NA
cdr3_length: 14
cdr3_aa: CASKLSTTRDEQYF
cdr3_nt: TGTGCCAGCAAGTTGAGCACCACCAGGGACGAGCAGTACTTC

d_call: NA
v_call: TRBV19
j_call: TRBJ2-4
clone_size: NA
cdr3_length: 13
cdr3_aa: CASSQQAKNSQYF
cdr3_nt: TGTGCCAGTAGTCAACAGGCCAAAAACAGTCAGTACTTC

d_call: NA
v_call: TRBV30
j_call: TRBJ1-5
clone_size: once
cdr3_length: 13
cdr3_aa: CAWSGGAGQPQHF
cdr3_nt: TGTGCCTGGAGTGGCGGGGCCGGTCAGCCCCAGCATTTT

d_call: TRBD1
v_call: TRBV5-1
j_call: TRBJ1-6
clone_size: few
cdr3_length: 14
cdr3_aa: CASSLDRGETPLHF
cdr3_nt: TGCGCCAGCAGCTTGGACAGGGGAGAGACACCCCTCCACTTT

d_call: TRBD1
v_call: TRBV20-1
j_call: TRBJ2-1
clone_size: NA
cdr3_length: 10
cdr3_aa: CSAVDRGLFF
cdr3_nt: TGCAGTGCTGTGGACAGGGGGCTTTTCTTC

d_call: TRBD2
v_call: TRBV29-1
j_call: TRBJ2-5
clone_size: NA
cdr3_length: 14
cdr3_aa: CSVHNSGAFETQYF
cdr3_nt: TGCAGCGTTCACAATAGCGGGGCCTTTGAGACCCAGTACTTC

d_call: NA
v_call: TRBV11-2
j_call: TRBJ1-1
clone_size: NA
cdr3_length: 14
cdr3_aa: CASRPGTPNTEAFF
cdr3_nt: TGTGCCAGCAGGCCCGGGACACCGAACACTGAAGCTTTCTTT

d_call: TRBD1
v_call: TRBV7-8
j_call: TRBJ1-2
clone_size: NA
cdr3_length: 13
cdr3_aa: CASSPRGVGGYTF
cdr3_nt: TGTGCCAGCAGCCCCAGGGGGGTCGGTGGCTACACCTTC

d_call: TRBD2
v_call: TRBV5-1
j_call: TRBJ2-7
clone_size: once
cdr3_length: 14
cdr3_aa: CASSGTSGSYEQYF
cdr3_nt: TGCGCCAGCAGCGGGACTAGCGGTTCCTACGAGCAGTACTTC

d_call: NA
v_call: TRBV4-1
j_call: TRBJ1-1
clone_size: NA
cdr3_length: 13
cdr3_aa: CASSQGGATEAFF
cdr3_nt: TGCGCCAGCAGCCAAGGCGGCGCCACTGAAGCTTTCTTT

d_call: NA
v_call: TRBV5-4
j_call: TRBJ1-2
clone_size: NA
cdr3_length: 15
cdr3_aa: CASSLGGQVLEGYTF
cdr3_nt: TGTGCCAGCAGCTTGGGGGGCCAGGTCTTAGAGGGCTACACCTTC

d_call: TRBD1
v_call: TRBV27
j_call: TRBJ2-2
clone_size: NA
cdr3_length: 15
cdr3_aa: CASSFGTGGAGELFF
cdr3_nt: TGTGCCAGCAGTTTCGGGACAGGGGGAGCCGGGGAGCTGTTTTTT

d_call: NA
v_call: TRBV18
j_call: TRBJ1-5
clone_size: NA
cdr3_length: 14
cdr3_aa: CASSVSGRNQPQHF
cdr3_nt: TGTGCCAGCTCAGTCTCAGGGCGCAATCAGCCCCAGCATTTT

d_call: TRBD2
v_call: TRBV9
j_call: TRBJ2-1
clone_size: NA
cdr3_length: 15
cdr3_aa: CASSISSGGYNEQFF
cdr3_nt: TGTGCCAGCAGCATATCTAGCGGGGGTTACAATGAGCAGTTCTTC

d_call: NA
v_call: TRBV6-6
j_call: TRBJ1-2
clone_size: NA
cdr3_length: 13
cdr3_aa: CASSYSTGNGYTF
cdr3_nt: TGTGCCAGCAGTTACTCAACAGGGAATGGCTACACCTTC

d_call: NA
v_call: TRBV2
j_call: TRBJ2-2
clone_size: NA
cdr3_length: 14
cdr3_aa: CASTTDRNTGELFF
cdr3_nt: TGTGCCAGCACAACAGACCGGAACACCGGGGAGCTGTTTTTT

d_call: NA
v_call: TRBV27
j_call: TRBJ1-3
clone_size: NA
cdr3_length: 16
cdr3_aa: CASSPLNRVAGNTIYF
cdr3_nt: TGTGCCAGCAGTCCCCTGAACAGGGTGGCTGGAAACACCATATATTTT

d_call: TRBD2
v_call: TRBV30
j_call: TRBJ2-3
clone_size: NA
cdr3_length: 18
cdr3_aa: CAWNGGGGAVFSTDTQYF
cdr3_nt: TGTGCCTGGAACGGGGGCGGGGGGGCCGTTTTCAGCACAGATACGCAGTATTTT

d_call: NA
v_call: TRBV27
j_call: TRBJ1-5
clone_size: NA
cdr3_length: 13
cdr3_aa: CASSLAVRQPQHF
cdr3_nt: TGTGCCAGCAGTTTGGCGGTTCGACAGCCCCAGCATTTT

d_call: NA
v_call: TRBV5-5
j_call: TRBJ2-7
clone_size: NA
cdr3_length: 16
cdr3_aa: CASSLGRGGGTYEQYF
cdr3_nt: TGTGCCAGCAGCTTGGGCAGGGGAGGGGGGACCTACGAGCAGTACTTC

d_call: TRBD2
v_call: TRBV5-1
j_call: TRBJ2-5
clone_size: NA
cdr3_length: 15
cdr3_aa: CASSLGAGARETQYF
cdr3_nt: TGCGCCAGCAGCTTGGGAGCGGGGGCGCGGGAGACCCAGTACTTC

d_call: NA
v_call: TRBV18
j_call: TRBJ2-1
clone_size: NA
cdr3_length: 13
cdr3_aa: CASSPSQYNEQFF
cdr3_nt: TGTGCCAGCTCACCTTCGCAGTACAATGAGCAGTTCTTC

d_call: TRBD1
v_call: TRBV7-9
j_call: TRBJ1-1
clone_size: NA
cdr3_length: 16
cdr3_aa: CASSPRTGNMNTEAFF
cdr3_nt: TGTGCCAGCAGCCCCAGGACAGGGAACATGAACACTGAAGCTTTCTTT

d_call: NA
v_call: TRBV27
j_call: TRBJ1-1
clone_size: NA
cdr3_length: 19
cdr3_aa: CASSLGPWTVNRGDAEAFF
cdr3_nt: TGTGCCAGCAGTTTAGGGCCCTGGACAGTTAATCGGGGGGACGCTGAAGCTTTCTTT

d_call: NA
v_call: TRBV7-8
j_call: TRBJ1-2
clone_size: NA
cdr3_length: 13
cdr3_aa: CASSLGGGKGYTF
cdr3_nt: TGTGCCAGCAGCTTAGGGGGGGGAAAGGGCTACACCTTC

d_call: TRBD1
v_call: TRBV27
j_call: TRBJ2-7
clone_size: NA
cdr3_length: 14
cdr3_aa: CASSSRDRAYEQYF
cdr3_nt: TGTGCCAGCAGCTCCCGGGACAGAGCCTACGAGCAGTACTTC

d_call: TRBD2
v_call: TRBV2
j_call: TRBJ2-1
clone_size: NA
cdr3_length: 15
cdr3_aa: CASSGGVAGVPEQFF
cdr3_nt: TGTGCCAGCAGTGGAGGGGTAGCGGGAGTACCTGAGCAGTTCTTC

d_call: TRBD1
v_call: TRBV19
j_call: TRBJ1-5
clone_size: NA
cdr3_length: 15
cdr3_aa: CASSPLGQGDQPQHF
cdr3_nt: TGTGCCAGTAGTCCCCTGGGACAGGGAGATCAGCCCCAGCATTTT

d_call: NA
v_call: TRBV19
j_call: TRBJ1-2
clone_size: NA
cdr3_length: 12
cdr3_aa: CASRDTNPGYTF
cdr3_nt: TGTGCCAGCCGGGACACCAACCCGGGCTACACCTTT

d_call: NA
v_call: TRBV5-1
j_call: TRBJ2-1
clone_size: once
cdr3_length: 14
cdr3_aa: CASSLGLPYNEQFF
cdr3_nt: TGCGCCAGCAGCTTGGGACTCCCCTACAATGAGCAGTTCTTC

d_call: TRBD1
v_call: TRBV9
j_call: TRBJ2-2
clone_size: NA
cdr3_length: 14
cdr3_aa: CASSLTGDTGELFF
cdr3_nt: TGTGCCAGCAGCCTCACAGGGGACACCGGGGAGCTGTTTTTT

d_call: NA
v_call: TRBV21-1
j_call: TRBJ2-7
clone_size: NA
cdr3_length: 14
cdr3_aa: CASSKVRGGHEQYF
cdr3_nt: TGTGCCAGCAGCAAAGTGAGGGGAGGCCACGAGCAGTACTTC

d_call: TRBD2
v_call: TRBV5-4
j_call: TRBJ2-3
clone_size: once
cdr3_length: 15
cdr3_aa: CASSPKGGGVDTQYF
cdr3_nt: TGTGCCAGCAGCCCCAAGGGCGGGGGGGTTGATACGCAGTATTTT

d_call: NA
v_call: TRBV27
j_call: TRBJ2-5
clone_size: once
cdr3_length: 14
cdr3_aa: CASSPSRLWETQYF
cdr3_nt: TGTGCCAGCAGTCCAAGTCGACTTTGGGAGACCCAGTACTTC

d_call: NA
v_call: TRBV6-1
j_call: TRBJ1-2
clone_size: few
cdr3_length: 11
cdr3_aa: CASSGRVGYTF
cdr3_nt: TGTGCCAGCAGTGGGAGGGTGGGCTACACCTTC

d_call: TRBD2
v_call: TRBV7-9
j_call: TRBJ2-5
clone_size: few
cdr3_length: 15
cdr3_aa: CASSDSGGGRETQYF
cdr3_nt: TGTGCCAGCAGCGATAGCGGGGGAGGTCGTGAGACCCAGTACTTC

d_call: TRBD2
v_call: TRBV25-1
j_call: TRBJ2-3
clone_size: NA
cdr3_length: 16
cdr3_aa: CASSGPTSGSGDTQYF
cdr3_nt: TGTGCCAGCAGTGGCCCAACTAGCGGGAGCGGAGATACGCAGTATTTT

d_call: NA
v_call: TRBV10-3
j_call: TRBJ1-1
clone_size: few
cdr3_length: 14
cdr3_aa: CAISGGPTDTEAFF
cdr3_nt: TGTGCCATCAGTGGGGGGCCGACGGACACTGAAGCTTTCTTT